This T cell receptor beta chain stems from a study of vaccination and CD4 T cells after COVID-19 (dated by TCRdb to between 2020 and 2023). In the study overall: Convalescent patients had a positive SARS-CoV-2 result on nasal swab PCR, and of these patients, under ten had mild disease and one had severe disease. The convalescent cohort comprised six males and four females, including two Hispanic individuals, seven Caucasians, two Asians and one multiracial person. Two doses of either the Pfizer-BioNTech BNT162b2 vaccine (n=8) or the Moderna mRNA-1273 vaccine (n=2) were administered to participants. Post-COVID blood samples from convalescent patients were collected a median of about 100 days after diagnosis, with a range of 35 to 161 days. Post-vaccine blood samples were collected a median of approximately eleven weeks after the second vaccine dose, ranging from about 12 to 241 days. For a few convalescent patients, samples were collected at an early post-vaccination timepoint (day 14) as well as at a late post-vaccination timepoint (days 161 to 241). Culture stimuli were overlapping spike peptide pools from SARS-CoV-2 and from the common cold coronaviruses HCoV-NL63, HCoV-OC43 and HCoV-229E. Control cultures received a CEFX viral epitope pool as the positive control, an HIV-1 Nef peptide pool as the negative control, or no peptide. In over 8 COVID-19 convalescent patients and several infection-naive healthy vaccine recipients, researchers compared the spike-specific CD4+ TCR repertoire from before mRNA vaccination with the repertoire from after.

With respect to this clonotype: Its antigen is currently not known. Base qualities are missing; no much larger clone stands one base away.

V is trimmed back by 2 bases and J by 1 base, and the junction contains 2 bases that no gene match accounts for. CDR1 SGHTA and CDR2 FQGNSA are derived from the germline V gene. Taken from cysteine to phenylalanine, the CDR3 has 15 residues. Only the CDR3 DNA stays, 45 bases, in frame from base 1. What this sample's time point label stands for: late sampling 161 to 241 days after vaccination in a few convalescent patients. What the treatment or condition label conveys for this sample: 10-day PBMC culture with coronavirus spike peptide pools or control peptides (ViraFEST assay). The ViraFEST assay, used in the study, expanded antigen-specific T cells with peptide pools and then identified the expanded clonotypes through TCR sequencing. The positive SARS-CoV-2 PCR tests of the convalescent patients were dated from March to December 2020, before the Alpha, Beta and Delta variants emerged in the United States. About 2 million PBMCs per well were cultured in IMDM with about 5% human AB serum and roughly 10 IU/ml IL-2, plus 10 ug/ml peptide pools. Half of the culture medium was replaced with fresh IL-2-containing medium on days 3 and 7. After ten to eleven days of culture, CD4+ T cells were isolated by negative selection using the EasySep CD4+ T cell isolation kit. Ficoll-Paque Plus gradient centrifugation was used to isolate PBMCs from whole blood, and the isolated PBMCs were then either used fresh or cryopreserved at -140C. Each culture condition was generally run in triplicate wells.

Broad study findings and their caveats: The study included relatively few convalescent patients and did not analyze early timepoints after natural infection. The median count of SARS-CoV-2-reactive clonotypes went up from approximately 20 after infection to about 41 after vaccination, although the change was not significant. In convalescent patients, a median roughly 85% of post-vaccine SARS-CoV-2-reactive clones were detected only after vaccination, and vaccine-specific priming was suggested by this finding. Of the vaccine-specific clones in convalescent patients, 304 of 307, or nearly all, reacted only to SARS-CoV-2 spike and did not cross-react with common cold coronaviruses.

The method behind the library was PCR. DNA from cultured CD4+ T cells underwent TCR sequencing with the Oncomine TCR Beta short-read assay at the Johns Hopkins FTIC core. The QIAamp micro DNA kit was used to extract genomic DNA from the cultured CD4+ T cells. Oncomine TCR Beta libraries from cultured CD4+ T cells were pooled using unique dual indexes and sequenced on an Illumina iSeq 100. The original methods were these. Non-productive sequences were removed, and CDR3s that did not start with C, did not end with F or W, or were shorter than 7 amino acids were discarded. The MANAFEST web application was used to identify antigen-specific clonotypes by comparing peptide-stimulated wells against reference wells and other culture wells. For a clone to be called positive, the clone needed an FDR below 0.05, an odds ratio above 5, and a productive frequency above 0.1% in at least two of three replicate wells. A clonotype counted as cross-reactive if it showed significant expansion both in the SARS-CoV-2 spike wells and in at least one common cold coronavirus spike condition. Similarity between CDR3 sequences was evaluated in R version 3.6.1 using Levenshtein distances (stringdist) and unrooted phylogenetic trees (ape). TCRdb handled the public reads itself, with Q25 trimming in fastp and clone calling in MiXCR, and kept productive beta chains. Rows are combined by CDR3 protein, so each entry shows the most common genes and DNA. The V and J calls and clone size come from TCRdb's table, not from the authors' own analysis. The sample contains 22,000 or so distinct CDR3 sequences, about 31% of them found a single time. Over 9.5% of the sample comes from the top ten.

The clonotype was recovered from a human donor who had recovered from COVID-19. This specimen consisted of CD4+ T cells from blood, cultured in vitro, obtained about 7 months after SARS-CoV-2 vaccination. Rearrangement joined TRBV7-2 to TRBJ1-1; 9 middle bases align to TRBD1. The CDR3 protein: CASSLNRGQNTEAFF. Here is the DNA: TGTGCCAGCAGCTTAAACAGGGGGCAGAACACTGAAGCTTTCTTT.